Presented here are 8 T cell receptor beta chains from one specimen sequenced in a study of T cell responses to AZD1222 COVID-19 vaccine. Method: immunoSEQ multiplex PCR; TCRdb's copy keeps in-frame clones and lacks some. The sample includes approximately 94,000 clones, roughly 86% of them seen just once. Sequences were derived from peripheral blood, sampled on day 0 of MenACWY control vaccination. These receptors were collected from an adult in good health.

This chain links TRBV6-5 with TRBJ2-1; 10 bases line up with TRBD1. The germline V gene has CDR1 MNHEY and CDR2 SVGAGI. The CDR3 totals 15 residues. Unmatched junction bases numbered 9, after V lost 5 bases and J lost 8 bases. The CDR3 protein is CASSTTGTGEDEQFF. The CDR3 nucleotides are TGTGCCAGCAGTACAACCGGGACAGGGGAAGATGAGCAGTTCTTC.

The CDR3 nucleotides read TGTGCCAAAACCGGGACAGGGGAGGCCTACGAGCAGTACTTC. It codes for CAKTGTGEAYEQYF. The chain carries TRBV21-1 and TRBJ2-7; the D segment call TRBD1 is taken from the table without a DNA check. TRBV21-1 is a listed pseudogene. CDR3 length: 14 amino acids.

The gene calls are TRBV6-2 or TRBV6-3 and TRBJ2-6; D remains unclear. The CDR3 is 16 residues long. With 3 bases removed from V and 3 bases from J, the gap between germline ends came to 12 bases. Looked up from germline, CDR1 is MNHEY and CDR2 is SVGEGT. For the CDR3, the DNA is TGTGCCAGCAGTTATTCTATGGGTTTTGGGGCCAACGTCCTGACTTTC. It codes for CASSYSMGFGANVLTF.

The rearrangement joins TRBV9 to TRBJ1-4, with D unresolved. Germline CDR1 reads SGDLS; CDR2 reads YYNGEE. CDR3 length: 14 amino acids. Between the trimmed V and J ends, which lost 3 bases and 5 bases, there was a span of 11 bases. The CDR3 sequence is CASSAGLANEKLFF. The CDR3 coding sequence is TGTGCCAGCAGCGCCGGACTGGCCAATGAAAAACTGTTTTTT.

The chain has TRBV10-2 and TRBJ2-2; TRBD1 aligns across 8 bases. V was clipped by 4 bases and J by 6 bases; unmatched bases: 7. The CDR3 extends over 15 amino acids. Per the germline V gene, CDR1 is WSHSY and CDR2 is SAAADI. CDR3: CASSAEQGASGELFF. DNA for the CDR3: TGCGCCAGCAGTGCCGAGCAGGGGGCCTCCGGGGAGCTGTTTTTT.

There are a few counts of this clone. V usage is TRBV5-1 and J usage is TRBJ1-1; 7 positions match TRBD1. The CDR3 is made up of 14 amino acids. The V gene end was trimmed by 3 bases and the J gene end by 0 bases; junction bases not matched to a gene: 2. Germline V gene data show CDR1 as SGHRS and CDR2 as YFSETQ. CDR3 loop: CASSWDSLNTEAFF. The CDR3 nucleotides read TGCGCCAGCAGCTGGGACAGCTTGAACACTGAAGCTTTCTTT.

The rearrangement uses TRBV10-1 and TRBJ2-7; either TRBD1 or TRBD2 may fit D (5 bases each). CDR3 length: 13 amino acids. V was pared by 7 bases and J by 3 bases, with 13 bases between. The germline CDR1 and CDR2 sequences are WNHNN and SYGVQD (reference sequence). CDR3 in DNA: TGCGCCAGCATTCACGGGACCCACTACGAGCAGTACTTC. This codes for CASIHGTHYEQYF.

The chain joins TRBV2 to TRBJ1-1; D is perhaps TRBD1 (6 bases). The CDR3 covers 15 residues. In germline, CDR1 is SNHLY, CDR2 FYNNEI. Trimming pared 1 base from V and 0 bases from J, leaving 9 bases between. The CDR3 DNA reads as TGTGCCAGCAGTGAAGACAGGGCTATGAACACTGAAGCTTTCTTT. Encoded protein: CASSEDRAMNTEAFF.